This T cell receptor (beta chain) was sequenced during a study of blood T cell repertoires in COVID-19. Study as a whole: T cells, B-cell-depleted T cells, or PBMCs provided the cDNA or gDNA that served as material.

This CDR3 has 13 amino acids. Measured with immunoSEQ multiplex PCR; TCRdb has only the in-frame clones, and not every one. The table lists about 70,000 clones, more than 70% of them singletons. The TCR was taken from a man aged 80 or over with acute or convalescent COVID-19. Source material: peripheral blood. The V gene is TRBV21-1, the J gene TRBJ1-1; TRBD1 is the table's D call and was not checked against the DNA. TRBV21-1 is classified as a pseudogene. The CDR3 region is CASVLQVNTEAFF. The CDR3 nucleotides are TGTGCCAGCGTGCTCCAGGTGAACACTGAAGCTTTCTTT.